This T cell receptor beta chain derives from a study of T cells after yellow fever vaccination. The study, taken as a whole, reports: The secondary response showed a weaker magnitude and a faster peak, day 5 versus 15. FACS-sorted repertoires could harbor abundant contaminating bulk-population clonotypes.

Each CDR3 protein is one row after TCRdb ran MiXCR on the 5' RACE reads. Of 500,000 to 650,000 distinct CDR3 sequences in the sample, less than 20% were seen once. The CDR3 runs 14 residues. V shed 3 bases and J shed 0 bases, with 8 bases lying between them. Germline values: CDR1 MNHEY, CDR2 SVGAGI. This clonotype was found a few times. The antigen is undetermined. The chain uses TRBV6-5 and TRBJ2-5; D perhaps matches TRBD2 (6 bases). The sequence was collected from a man between 18 and 35 years old who received the YFV17D yellow fever vaccine. The sample in question was PBMCs, obtained 4 to 5 days after the first yellow fever vaccination. CDR3 sequence: CASSYWGDQETQYF. In nucleotides, the CDR3 is TGTGCCAGCAGTTATTGGGGGGACCAAGAGACCCAGTACTTC.